This T cell receptor beta chain appears in the sequencing data of a study of shared clonotypes between healthy human individuals. Generated by immunoSEQ multiplex PCR, the TCRdb table keeps only in-frame clones and is missing some. This table has some 2.1 million clones, roughly 94% appearing once. A remark on this clone: Its antigen is not identified. This sample includes further DNA sequences coding for the same CDR3.

Trimming left V 0 bases short and J 7 bases short, with 4 bases between. This CDR3 region has 11 residues. Germline-derived CDR1 and CDR2 are MNHEY and SVGAGI. Study-level findings and limits: Naive subsets generally exceeded memory subsets in estimated richness. Across a handful of donors, naive CD4 shared 5% to 6%, naive CD8 about 3.2%, memory CD4 more than 2%, memory CD8 roughly 0.37%.

The sequence derives from a man aged 18 to 29 in good health. Sequenced material: naive CD4+ T cells sorted from blood. The subset is: CD45RA+ positively selected. The V and J genes are TRBV6-5 and TRBJ2-7; no clear D gene. This CDR3 reads CASSYSGEQYF. CDR3 DNA sequence: TGTGCCAGCAGTTACTCAGGGGAGCAGTACTTC.